This T cell receptor (beta chain) was sequenced during a study of cytomegalovirus exposure and HLA in healthy donors. The primer mix had 60 Vbeta and 13 Jbeta primers. This table comes from immunoSEQ multiplex PCR, and its TCRdb copy is limited to in-frame clones, with some not included. The table has over 150,000 clones, roughly 70% seen once. Trimming removed 4 bases from V and 10 bases from J; junction bases left unmatched: 7. The germline CDR1 and CDR2 sequences are MNHNS and SASEGT. There are 14 residues in the CDR3. The receptor was isolated from a man under 40 in good health and CMV-seronegative. Input material: PBMCs. This rearrangement joins TRBV6-1 to TRBJ1-4; 9 bases agree with TRBD1. The CDR3 reads CASSGRDRDGKLFF. The DNA for the CDR3 is TGTGCCAGCAGTGGCCGGGACAGGGATGGAAAACTGTTTTTT.